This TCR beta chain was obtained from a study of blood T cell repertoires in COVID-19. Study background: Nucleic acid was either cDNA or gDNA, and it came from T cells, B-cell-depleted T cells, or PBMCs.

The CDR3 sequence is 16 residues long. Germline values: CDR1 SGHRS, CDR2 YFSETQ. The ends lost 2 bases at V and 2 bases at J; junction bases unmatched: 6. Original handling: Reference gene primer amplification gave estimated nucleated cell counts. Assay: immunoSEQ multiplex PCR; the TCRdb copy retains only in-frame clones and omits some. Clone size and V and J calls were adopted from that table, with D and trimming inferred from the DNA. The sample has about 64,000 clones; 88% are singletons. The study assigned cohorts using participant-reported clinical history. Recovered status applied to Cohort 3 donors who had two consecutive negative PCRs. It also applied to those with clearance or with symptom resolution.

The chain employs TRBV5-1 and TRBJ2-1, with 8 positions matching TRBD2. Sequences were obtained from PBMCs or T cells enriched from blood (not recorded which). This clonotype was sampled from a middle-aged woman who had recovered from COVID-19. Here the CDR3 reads CASSFGRGGPYNEQFF. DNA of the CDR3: TGCGCCAGCAGCTTCGGCCGCGGGGGGCCCTACAATGAGCAGTTCTTC.